This T cell receptor (beta chain) was documented in a study of regulatory T cells in long-lasting Graves disease. The germline CDR1 and CDR2 sequences are LNHDA and SQIVND (reference sequence). This CDR3 has 13 residues. Trimming pared 4 bases from V and 7 bases from J, leaving 13 bases between. Study-level results: TRBV28, TRBJ1-2 and TRBJ2-5 emerged as the favored segments in persistent disease.

In building TCR beta libraries, iRepertoire HTBI primers were used together with Arm-PCR of CDR3 regions. TCRdb used MiXCR to reprocess the multiplex PCR reads, holding one entry per CDR3 protein. Here the sample spans under 500,000 distinct CDR3 sequences, around 20% being singletons. This clonotype has just a few counts. Its antigen is as yet unknown. The time point is: persistent/refractory GD, antithyroid drugs over 5 years with positive TRAb. Extracted PBMC RNA gave rise to the TCR library. This sample comprised peripheral blood mononuclear cells (PBMCs), obtained when the disease was refractory, from a patient treated with antithyroid drugs. The chain couples TRBV19 to TRBJ2-5; D is perhaps TRBD1 (5 bases). This sequence originates from a female donor with Graves disease. In DNA, the CDR3 is TGTGCCAGTAGTACACAGGAAAAAGGGACCCAGTACTTC. It translates to CASSTQEKGTQYF.